This T cell receptor (beta chain) originates from a study of blood T cells in healthy people across ages. General study points: Expanded clonotype shifts may have been confounded, as the donors had an unknown CMV status.

Each donor gave 9.5 to 10 milliliters of peripheral blood. Samples each had at least 6 micrograms of total RNA extracted. The CDR3 has 13 amino acids. Germline lookup yields CDR1 DFQATT and CDR2 SNEGSKA (reference sequence). J was trimmed by 4 bases and V by 1 base; bases with no gene match: 3. Alongside a J-beta primer mix, a sample-barcoded 5' primer served in a second PCR lasting about 6 to 12 cycles. One entry per CDR3 protein results from TCRdb running MiXCR on the 5' RACE reads. The sample includes about 400,000 distinct CDR3 sequences, approximately 47% of them seen just once. This clonotype was seen at least ten times. Its antigen is unidentified.

The clonotype comes from a man between 60 and 75 years old in good health. The sample was blood. The V and J genes are TRBV20-1 and TRBJ2-7; 8 nucleotides align to TRBD2. The CDR3 protein is CSARAGLAYEQYF. For the CDR3, the DNA is TGCAGTGCTAGAGCCGGACTAGCATACGAGCAGTACTTC.